A single sample is the source of the 5 T cell receptor beta chains below, sequenced in a study of a mutant IDH1 vaccine in newly diagnosed glioma. Repertoires were generated with immunoSEQ multiplex PCR, while TCRdb's copy carries only in-frame clones and drops some. The data contain tens of thousands of clones, 85% to 90% of them singletons. Sample time point: week 11, during vaccination. What each vaccine dose contained was 300 ug of mutant IDH1 20-mer peptide, accompanied by topical imiquimod. These TCRs' antigens remain unknown. The sample here was PBMCs, taken from a glioma patient whose treatment included an IDH1 peptide vaccine. Receptors were obtained from a man aged 18 to 29 with glioma.

This chain joins TRBV4-1 and TRBJ2-7, with D perhaps matching TRBD2 (5 bases). The CDR3 is made up of 13 amino acids. In germline, CDR1 is MGHRA, CDR2 YSYEKL. Trimming removed 3 bases from V and 7 bases from J, with 13 bases in between. Here the CDR3 DNA reads TGCGCCAGCAGCCACCCCCGGGGTGGTGAGCAGTACTTC. Translating it yields CASSHPRGGEQYF.

The V and J genes are TRBV5-4 and TRBJ2-5; 16 bases match TRBD2. V dropped 2 bases and J dropped 5; count of bases not matched to a gene: 6. Germline CDR1 SGHNT, CDR2 YYREEE (reference sequence). The CDR3 totals 17 residues. CDR3 nucleotide sequence: TGTGCCAGCAGCTTTTGGGGACTAGCGGGAGGGTTGGAGACCCAGTACTTC. Translating gives CASSFWGLAGGLETQYF. The full variable domain, in which reference TRBV5-4 and TRBJ2-5 provide the parts outside the CDR3, is ETGVTQSPTHLIKTRGQQVTLRCSSQSGHNTVSWYQQALGQGPQFIFQYYREEENGRGNFPPRFSGLQFPNYSSELNVNALELDDSALYLCASSFWGLAGGLETQYFGPGTRLLVL.

The chain's CDR3 is CATRGGAEHNEQFF. In nucleotides, the CDR3 is TGTGCCACCAGGGGGGGGGCAGAGCACAATGAGCAGTTCTTC. This chain joins TRBV15 and TRBJ2-1; perhaps TRBD2 as D (7 bases). CDR3 size: 14 residues. Germline CDR1 is LNHNV and CDR2 is YYDKDF (reference sequence). Trimming stripped 6 bases from V and 5 bases from J, with 14 bases between.

V usage is TRBV29-1 and J usage is TRBJ1-2, with TRBD1 matching 7 bases. From germline, CDR1 is SQVTM and CDR2 ANQGSEA. The CDR3 is made up of 13 amino acids. J was trimmed by 10 bases and V by 5 bases; bases with no gene match: 13. CDR3 amino acids: CSVSRGGGMNYTF. DNA of the CDR3: TGCAGCGTTTCGCGAGGGGGCGGAATGAACTACACCTTC.

The chain is built from TRBV7-9 and TRBJ1-1; 9 nucleotides line up with TRBD1. V lost 5 bases and J lost 4; bases outside the gene matches: 2. Germline CDR1 SEHNR, CDR2 FQNEAQ (reference sequence). CDR3 length: 13 residues. The CDR3 DNA reads as TGTGCCAGCAGCCTGGGACAGGGCACTGAAGCTTTCTTT. This codes for CASSLGQGTEAFF.